The subject of this entry is one TCR beta chain. Antigen specificity is unknown. The data stem from a study of siplizumab effects on memory and regulatory T cells. Study observations and caveats: Unstimulated subsets accounted for the mapping of only a minor share of the clones that were alloreactive. Proliferating CD4+ or CD8+ clones, roughly 75-95% of them, lacked an assignable naive or memory phenotype.

TCR templates numbering 90,000 to 100,000 were assayed per sample. Profiled with immunoSEQ multiplex PCR; TCRdb holds only in-frame clones, not every one. The sample yields 65,000 to 90,000 clones, 90% to 95% seen once. Germline V gene data show CDR1 as LGHNA and CDR2 as YSLEER. This CDR3 spans 16 amino acids. Between the trimmed V and J ends, which lost 0 bases and 3 bases, there was a span of 15 bases. The chain couples TRBV4-3 to TRBJ2-7; D is possibly TRBD1 (6 bases). The sequencing input was CD8+ T cells sorted from blood. The TCR sequence derives from a human donor in good health. The CDR3: CASSQDHPGQLYEQYF. Written as DNA, the CDR3 is TGCGCCAGCAGCCAAGATCACCCCGGACAGCTCTACGAGCAGTACTTC.